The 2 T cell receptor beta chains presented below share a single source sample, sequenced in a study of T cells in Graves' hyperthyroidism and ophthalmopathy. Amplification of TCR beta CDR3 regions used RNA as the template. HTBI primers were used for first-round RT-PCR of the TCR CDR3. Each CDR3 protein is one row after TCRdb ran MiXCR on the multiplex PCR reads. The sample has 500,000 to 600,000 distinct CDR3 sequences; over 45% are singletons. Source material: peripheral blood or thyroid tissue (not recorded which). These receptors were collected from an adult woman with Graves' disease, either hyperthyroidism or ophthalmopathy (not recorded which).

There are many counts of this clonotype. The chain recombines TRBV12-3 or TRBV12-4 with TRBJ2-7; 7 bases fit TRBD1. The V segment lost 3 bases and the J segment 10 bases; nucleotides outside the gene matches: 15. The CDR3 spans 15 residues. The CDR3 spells CASSFRDRVLPFQYF. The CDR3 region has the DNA TGTGCCAGCAGTTTCCGGGACAGAGTCCTACCGTTCCAGTACTTC.

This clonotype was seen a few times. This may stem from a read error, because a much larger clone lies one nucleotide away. The CDR3 DNA reads as TGCAGTGCTCAAAGTAGCGGGACAAGCTCCTGCGAGCAGTACTTC. It specifies CSAQSSGTSSCEQYF. The chain carries TRBV20-1 and TRBJ2-7, with 8 positions matching TRBD2. CDR1 and CDR2 (germline): DFQATT, SNEGSKA (reference sequence). The CDR3 spans 15 residues.